The 19 T cell receptor beta chains listed next were all sequenced from one sample in a study of cytomegalovirus exposure and HLA in healthy donors. Primers: 60 Vbeta forward and 13 Jbeta reverse. Sequencing was performed with immunoSEQ multiplex PCR; in TCRdb, only in-frame clones are kept and a portion is missing. Found here are some 130,000 clones, about four fifths of them singletons; the top ten hold 4.5% to 5%. Sample: PBMCs. The receptor source for this set is a man between 25 and 39 years old in good health.

The V and J genes are TRBV29-1 and TRBJ2-2, with D tentatively TRBD2 (6 bases). The CDR3 contains 14 residues. Per germline, CDR1 SQVTM and CDR2 ANQGSEA. V was cut by 4 bases and J by 4 bases, with 13 bases left in between. In DNA form, the CDR3 reads TGCAGCGTTGGACGTCCCGGGGGCACCGGGGAGCTGTTTTTT. Its protein product is CSVGRPGGTGELFF.

This clone was detected a few times. The same CDR3 arises from other DNA sequences in this sample as well. Here the CDR3 reads CASSRLAGQFF. For the CDR3, the DNA is TGTGCCAGCAGCCGACTAGCGGGTCAGTTCTTC. The chain joins TRBV13 to TRBJ2-1; 10 positions agree with TRBD2. The germline CDR1 and CDR2 sequences are PRHDT and FYEKMQ (reference sequence). V lost 5 bases, J lost 13 bases, and 2 bases stayed unmatched. The CDR3 is made up of 11 amino acids.

V gene TRBV28 combines with J gene TRBJ2-1; 9 bases align to TRBD2. The CDR3 spans 15 residues. The junction had 8 bases not matched to a gene; V was cut back by 2 bases and J by 9 bases. Germline V lookup: CDR1 MDHEN, CDR2 SYDVKM. The CDR3 region has the DNA TGTGCCAGCAGTTTAATTCCTAGCGGGACCTCTGAGCAGTTCTTC. It yields the protein CASSLIPSGTSEQFF. Full variable domain (outside the CDR3, taken from reference TRBV28 and TRBJ2-1): DVKVTQSSRYLVKRTGEKVFLECVQDMDHENMFWYRQDPGLGLRLIYFSYDVKMKEKGDIPEGYSVSREKKERFSLILESASTNQTSMYLCASSLIPSGTSEQFFGPGTRLTVL.

The J gene is TRBJ2-6, the V gene TRBV9; TRBD1 aligns across 9 bases. With V trimmed by 0 bases and J by 4 bases, 5 bases remained unmatched. The CDR3 covers 17 residues. CDR1 is SGDLS, CDR2 YYNGEE, per germline. CDR3 protein: CASSVDRTGVGANVLTF. The CDR3 bases are TGTGCCAGCAGCGTAGATAGGACAGGGGTCGGGGCCAACGTCCTGACTTTC.

Remarks on this clone: Germline is not matched at one junction end, which may reflect a read error. V gene TRBV12-5 combines with J gene TRBJ1-2, with D possibly matching TRBD1 (6 bases). CDR1 and CDR2 from the germline V gene are LGHNT and FRNRAP. The CDR3 is made up of 16 amino acids. The CDR3 spells CVSGLITGRSNYGYTF. The CDR3 bases are TGTGTTAGTGGTTTGATCACAGGGAGATCTAACTATGGCTACACCTTC.

This clone was detected a few times. The CDR3 is CASSQDRGLSNSPLHF. For the CDR3, the DNA is TGTGCCAGCAGCCAAGATCGAGGGCTCAGTAATTCACCCCTCCACTTT. V gene TRBV4-2 combines with J gene TRBJ1-6; no clear D. The germline CDR1 and CDR2 sequences are LGHNA and YNFKEQ. Trimming pared 0 bases from V and 6 bases from J, leaving 12 bases between. The CDR3 totals 16 residues.

This chain uses TRBV9 with TRBJ2-7; maybe TRBD1 (5 bases). V dropped 0 bases and J dropped 3 bases, with 13 bases sitting between them. This CDR3 spans 15 amino acids. Germline V gene sequence: CDR1 SGDLS, CDR2 YYNGEE. The CDR3 region has the DNA TGTGCCAGCAGCGTAGACCCGCAGGGCGGCTACGAGCAGTACTTC. It specifies CASSVDPQGGYEQYF.

The V call is TRBV6-5, the J call TRBJ2-1; a weak D match, TRBD2 (5 bases). Germline assignment: CDR1 MNHEY and CDR2 SVGAGI. The V gene lost 3 bases and the J gene lost 0 bases, with 9 bases spanning the gap. CDR3 size: 15 residues. This CDR3 reads CASSYEAVSYNEQFF. The CDR3 DNA is TGTGCCAGCAGTTATGAAGCGGTCTCCTACAATGAGCAGTTCTTC.

The sample holds a few counts of this clone. The CDR3 protein is CASSQCVRSSYNEQFF. The CDR3 nucleotides are TGCGCCAGCAGTCAATGTGTGAGGAGCTCCTACAATGAGCAGTTCTTC. V gene TRBV23-1 combines with J gene TRBJ2-1; D remains ambiguous. TRBV23-1 is treated as an ORF (open reading frame) with a function not yet certain. The CDR3 runs to 16 residues. Trimming removed 1 base at V and 0 bases at J, with 10 bases between.

This chain uses TRBV6-5 with TRBJ2-7, with 12 bases matching TRBD2. Germline V gene sequence: CDR1 MNHEY, CDR2 SVGAGI. The CDR3 is 15 residues long. V shed 5 bases and J 3 bases; nucleotides not matched to a gene: 5. CDR3 amino acids: CASSIGLAGIYEQYF. CDR3 DNA: TGTGCCAGCAGTATAGGACTAGCGGGGATCTACGAGCAGTACTTC.

V is TRBV5-1 and J is TRBJ1-1; TRBD1 might be the D (6 bases). The CDR3 length is 16 residues. The ends were cut back, 0 bases at V and 1 base at J, with 13 bases in the middle. Germline V gives CDR1 SGHRS, CDR2 YFSETQ. This CDR3 reads CASSLGTVLPNTEAFF. The CDR3 DNA follows: TGCGCCAGCAGCTTGGGGACAGTCCTCCCGAACACTGAAGCTTTCTTT.

J is TRBJ2-1 and V is TRBV18; 7 bases agree with TRBD2. Germline CDR1 KGHSH, CDR2 LQKENI. Trimming removed 3 bases from V and 2 bases from J; junction bases left unmatched: 4. The CDR3 spans 15 residues. CDR3 amino acids: CASSPVGLTYNEQFF. The CDR3 DNA follows: TGTGCCAGCTCACCCGTGGGACTAACCTACAATGAGCAGTTCTTC. Looking up the rest from reference TRBV18 and TRBJ2-1 gives the full variable domain: NAGVMQNPRHLVRRRGQEARLRCSPMKGHSHVYWYRQLPEEGLKFMVYLQKENIIDESGMPKERFSAEFPKEGPSILRIQQVVRGDSAAYFCASSPVGLTYNEQFFGPGTRLTVL.

This clone showed up just a few times. The CDR3 DNA is TGTGCCAGCAGCCCCCGACTAGCGGGGGGCTTAGACAATGAGCAGTTCTTC. It encodes CASSPRLAGGLDNEQFF. The V and J genes are TRBV7-4 and TRBJ2-1; 13 positions match TRBD2. The CDR3 sequence is 17 residues long. V dropped 5 bases and J dropped 5; count of bases not matched to a gene: 9. The germline CDR1 and CDR2 sequences are SGHVT and SQSDAQ.

The rearrangement joins TRBV10-2 to TRBJ2-7; D is undetermined. The CDR3 length is 12 residues. V lost 4 bases and J 4 bases, leaving 8 bases between the germline ends. Germline CDR1 reads WSHSY; CDR2 reads SAAADI. CDR3 nucleotides: TGCGCCAGCAGTGTCGGCGGATACGAGCAGTACTTC. Encoded protein: CASSVGGYEQYF.

The CDR3 coding sequence is TGTGCCAGCAGCTCCAGAGGACTAGCGGGAGTGGGTGCGGTAGATACGCAGTATTTT. Residues: CASSSRGLAGVGAVDTQYF. This chain connects TRBV7-2 to TRBJ2-3; 13 bases align to TRBD2. V lost 4 bases, J lost 5 bases, and 15 bases stayed unmatched. Germline CDR1 and CDR2: SGHTA and FQGNSA. The CDR3 sequence is 19 residues long.

The chain combines TRBV7-2 with TRBJ2-5; D is perhaps TRBD1 (6 bases). The J call could be wrong; TRBJ2-7 is a better fit for the DNA end. CDR3 size: 14 residues. Germline lookup yields CDR1 SGHTA and CDR2 FQGNSA. The CDR3 DNA is TGTGCCAGCAGCCCCAGGGGAACAGGGTACGAGCAGTACTTC. As protein: CASSPRGTGYEQYF.

The rearrangement joins TRBV11-1 to TRBJ2-7, with 9 bases lining up with TRBD1. The CDR3 sequence is 15 residues long. After removal of 5 bases from V and 5 bases from J, the junction contained 10 bases not matched to a gene. The germline V gene encodes CDR1 SGHAT and CDR2 FQDESV (reference sequence). CDR3 residues: CASSIRRDRDNEQYF. Written as DNA, the CDR3 is TGTGCCAGCAGCATTAGAAGGGACAGGGATAACGAGCAGTACTTC.

This chain joins TRBV7-8 and TRBJ2-7; D may be TRBD1 (6 bases). Germline V gives CDR1 SGHVS, CDR2 FQNEAQ. The CDR3 loop spans 15 amino acids. Trimming removed 5 bases at V and 6 bases at J, with 20 bases between. The CDR3: CASSPTTGNFGEQYF. The CDR3 nucleotides are TGTGCCAGCAGCCCCACTACAGGGAACTTTGGCGAGCAGTACTTC.

The chain recombines TRBV25-1 with TRBJ2-2, with 14 positions matching TRBD2. Trimming removed 8 bases from V and 7 bases from J; junction bases left unmatched: 3. CDR1 and CDR2 from the germline V gene are MGHDK and SYGVNS. There are 14 residues in the CDR3. CDR3: CASAGLAGDGELFF. The DNA of the CDR3 is TGTGCCAGCGCGGGACTAGCGGGGGACGGGGAGCTGTTTTTT.